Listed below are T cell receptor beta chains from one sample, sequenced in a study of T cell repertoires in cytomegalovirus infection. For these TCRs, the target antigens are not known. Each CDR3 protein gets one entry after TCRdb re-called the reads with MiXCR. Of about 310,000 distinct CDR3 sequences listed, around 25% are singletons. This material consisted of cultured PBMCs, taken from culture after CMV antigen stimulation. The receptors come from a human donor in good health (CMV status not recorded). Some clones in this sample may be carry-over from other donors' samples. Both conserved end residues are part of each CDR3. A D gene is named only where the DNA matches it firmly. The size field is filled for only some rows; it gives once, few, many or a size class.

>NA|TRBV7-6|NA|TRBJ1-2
TGTGCCAGCAGCCTTCAGCCCTCTTCGGGGGCCTATGGCTACACCTTC
CASSLQPSSGAYGYTF
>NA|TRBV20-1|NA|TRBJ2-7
TGCAGTGCTAGACCCAGGTTGGCCGGTGAGCAGTACTTC
CSARPRLAGEQYF
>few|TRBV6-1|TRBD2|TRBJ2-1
TGTGCCAGCAGAGACGAGCGGGAGCCTCTGAATGAGCAGTTCTTC
CASRDEREPLNEQFF
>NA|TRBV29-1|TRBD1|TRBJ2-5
TGCAGCGTTAGTCCAGGGGGCGTAGAGACCCAGTACTTC
CSVSPGGVETQYF
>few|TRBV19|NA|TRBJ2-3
TGTGCCAGTACCACGGGCGGCCTAGATACGCAGTATTTT
CASTTGGLDTQYF
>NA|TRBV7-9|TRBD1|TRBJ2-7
TGTGCCAGCAGCTATGAGACAGGGGGCCGTCTGATCTACGAGCAGTACTTC
CASSYETGGRLIYEQYF
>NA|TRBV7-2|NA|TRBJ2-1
TGTGCCAGCAGCTTCCAACAGGGAAATGAGCAGTTCTTC
CASSFQQGNEQFF
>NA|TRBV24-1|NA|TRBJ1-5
TGTGCCACCGGGGCCAGATATAGCAATCAGCCCCAGCATTTT
CATGARYSNQPQHF
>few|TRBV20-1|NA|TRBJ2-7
TGCAGTGCTACCCGGACAGTGATGGACGAGCAGTACTTC
CSATRTVMDEQYF
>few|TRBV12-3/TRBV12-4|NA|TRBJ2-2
TGTGCCAGTCACTCGGACACCGGGGAGCTGTTTTTT
CASHSDTGELFF
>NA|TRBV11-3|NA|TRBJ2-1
TGTGCCAGCAGTTCCGGACTTGCAAGCGGGCTCAATGAGCAGTTCTTC
CASSSGLASGLNEQFF
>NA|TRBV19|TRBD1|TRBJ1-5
TGTGCCAGTAGACGGACGCCCGGGACAGGGCATCAGCCCCAGCATTTT
CASRRTPGTGHQPQHF
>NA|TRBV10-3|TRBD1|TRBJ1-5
TGTGCCATCAGTGATGGGACAGGGGGCAATCAGCCCCAGCATTTT
CAISDGTGGNQPQHF
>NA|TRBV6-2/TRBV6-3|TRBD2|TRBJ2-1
TGTGCCAGCAGTTACTCGACGGATTCGGGACTAGCGGGACCCCTCTCCTACAATGAGCAGTTCTTC
CASSYSTDSGLAGPLSYNEQFF
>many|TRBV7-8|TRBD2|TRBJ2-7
TGTGCCAGCAGCTTGCGGGAGGGCCGGTCCTACGAGCAGTACTTC
CASSLREGRSYEQYF
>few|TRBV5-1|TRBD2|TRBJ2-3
TGCGCCAGCAGTTTCGGGACTAGCGGGAGAGGTAGCACAGATACGCAGTATTTT
CASSFGTSGRGSTDTQYF
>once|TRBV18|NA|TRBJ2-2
TGTGCCAGCTCACCGATGGAAGTAGCGGCGAACACCGGGGAGCTGTTTTTT
CASSPMEVAANTGELFF
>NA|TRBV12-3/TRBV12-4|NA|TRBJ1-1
TGTGCCAGCAGGAACTTTAATTCAGGGCACCGGGAGGGAGCTTTCTTT
CASRNFNSGHREGAFF
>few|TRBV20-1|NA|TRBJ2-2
TGCAGTGCTGATGACTACACCGGGGAGCTGTTTTTT
CSADDYTGELFF